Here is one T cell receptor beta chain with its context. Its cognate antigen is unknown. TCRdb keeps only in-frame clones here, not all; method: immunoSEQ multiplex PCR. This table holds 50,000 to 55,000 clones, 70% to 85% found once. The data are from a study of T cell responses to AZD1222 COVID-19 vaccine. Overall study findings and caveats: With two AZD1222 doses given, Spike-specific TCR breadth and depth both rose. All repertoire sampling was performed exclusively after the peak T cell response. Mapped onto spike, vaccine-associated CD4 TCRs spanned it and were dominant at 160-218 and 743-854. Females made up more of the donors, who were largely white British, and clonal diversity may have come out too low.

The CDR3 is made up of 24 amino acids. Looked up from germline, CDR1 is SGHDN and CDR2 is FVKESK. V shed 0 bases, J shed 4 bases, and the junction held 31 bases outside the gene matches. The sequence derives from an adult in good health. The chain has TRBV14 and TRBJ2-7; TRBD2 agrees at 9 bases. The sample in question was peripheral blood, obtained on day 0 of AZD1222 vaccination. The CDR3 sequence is CASSQEVFRSAAGGRRVPMYEQYF. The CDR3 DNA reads TGTGCCAGCAGCCAAGAGGTCTTTAGGTCGGCGGCGGGAGGGCGACGGGTTCCTATGTACGAGCAGTACTTC.